This T cell receptor (beta chain) was documented in a study of OX40 agonist ivuxolimab in advanced cancers. Broader study findings: Also present in some nonresponders was a low level of normalized T-cell clonal expansion.

Of note for this clone: The antigen is unknown.

Assay: immunoSEQ multiplex PCR; the TCRdb copy retains only in-frame clones and omits some. The repertoire holds some 50,000 clones, roughly 84% seen once, with 2.6% in the top ten. The sample here was CD4+ or CD8+ T cells sorted from blood, taken in a trial of the OX40 agonist ivuxolimab. This receptor was taken from an adult with an advanced solid tumor such as melanoma, head and neck, liver or kidney cancer.

The CDR3 loop is CASSSTGQGSTEAFF. DNA for the CDR3: TGTGCCAGCAGCTCCACGGGACAGGGGTCCACTGAAGCTTTCTTT. This chain links TRBV7-3 with TRBJ1-1; 10 bases map to TRBD1. V was clipped by 4 bases and J by 4 bases; unmatched bases: 6. Germline lookup yields CDR1 SGHTA and CDR2 FQGTGA. This CDR3 contains 15 residues.